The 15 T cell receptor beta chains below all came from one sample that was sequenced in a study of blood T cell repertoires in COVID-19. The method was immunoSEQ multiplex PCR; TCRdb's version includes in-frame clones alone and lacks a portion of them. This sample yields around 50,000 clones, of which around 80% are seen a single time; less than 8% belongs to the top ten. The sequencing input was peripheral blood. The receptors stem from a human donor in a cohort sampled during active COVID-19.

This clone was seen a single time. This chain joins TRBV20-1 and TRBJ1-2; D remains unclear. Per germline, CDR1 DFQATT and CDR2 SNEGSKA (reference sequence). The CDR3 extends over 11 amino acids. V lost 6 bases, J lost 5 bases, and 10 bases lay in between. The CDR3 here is CSAPREYGYTF. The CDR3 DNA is TGCAGTGCCCCCCGGGAGTATGGCTACACCTTC.

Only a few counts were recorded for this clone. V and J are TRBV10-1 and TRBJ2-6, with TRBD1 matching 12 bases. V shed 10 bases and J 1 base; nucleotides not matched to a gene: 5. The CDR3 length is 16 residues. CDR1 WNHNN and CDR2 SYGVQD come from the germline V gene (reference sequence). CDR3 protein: CAKPGQGASGANVLTF. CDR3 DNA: TGCGCCAAACCGGGACAGGGGGCTTCTGGGGCCAACGTCCTGACTTTC.

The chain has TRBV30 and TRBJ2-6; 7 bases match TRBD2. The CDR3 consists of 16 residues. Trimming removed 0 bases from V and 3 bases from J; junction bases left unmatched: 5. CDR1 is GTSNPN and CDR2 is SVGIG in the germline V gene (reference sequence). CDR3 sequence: CAWSVWREFGANVLTF. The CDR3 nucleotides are TGTGCCTGGAGTGTATGGCGGGAGTTTGGGGCCAACGTCCTGACTTTC.

As DNA, the CDR3 is TGCGCCAGCAGCTCGGAGGGGATAGCTTTCTTT. It yields the protein CASSSEGIAFF. J is TRBJ1-1 and V is TRBV5-1, with D tentatively TRBD1 (5 bases). This CDR3 has 11 residues. The V end lost 3 bases, the J end lost 10 bases, and 10 bases lay between the germline ends. Germline CDR1 and CDR2: SGHRS and YFSETQ.

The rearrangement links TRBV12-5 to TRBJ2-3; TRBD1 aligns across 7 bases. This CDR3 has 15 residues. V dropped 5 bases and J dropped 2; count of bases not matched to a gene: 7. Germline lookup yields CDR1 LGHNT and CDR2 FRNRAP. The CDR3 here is CASGGGQTNTDTQYF. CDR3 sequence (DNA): TGTGCTAGTGGTGGGGGACAGACAAACACAGATACGCAGTATTTT.

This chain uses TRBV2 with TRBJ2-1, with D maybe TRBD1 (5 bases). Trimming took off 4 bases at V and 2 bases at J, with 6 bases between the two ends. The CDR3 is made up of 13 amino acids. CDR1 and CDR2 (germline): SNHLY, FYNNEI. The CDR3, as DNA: TGTGCCAGCAGTGTAGGGGCCTACAATGAGCAGTTCTTC. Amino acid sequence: CASSVGAYNEQFF.

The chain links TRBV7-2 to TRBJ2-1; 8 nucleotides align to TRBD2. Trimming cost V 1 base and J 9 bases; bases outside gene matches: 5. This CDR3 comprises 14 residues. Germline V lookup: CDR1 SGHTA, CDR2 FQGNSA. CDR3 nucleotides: TGTGCCAGCAGCTTAGGTCTAGCGGGCACTGAGCAGTTCTTC. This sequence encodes CASSLGLAGTEQFF.

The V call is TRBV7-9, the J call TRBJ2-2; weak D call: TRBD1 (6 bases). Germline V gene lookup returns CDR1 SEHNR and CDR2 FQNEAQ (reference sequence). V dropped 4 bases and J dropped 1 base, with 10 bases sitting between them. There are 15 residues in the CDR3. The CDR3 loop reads CASSSPTGNTGELFF. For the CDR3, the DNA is TGTGCCAGCAGCTCCCCGACAGGGAACACCGGGGAGCTGTTTTTT.

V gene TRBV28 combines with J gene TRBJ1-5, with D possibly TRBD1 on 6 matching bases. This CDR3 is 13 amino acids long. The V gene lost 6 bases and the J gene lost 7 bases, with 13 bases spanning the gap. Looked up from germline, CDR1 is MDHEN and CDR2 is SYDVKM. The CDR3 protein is CASRVGGPQPQHF. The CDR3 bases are TGTGCCAGCAGAGTAGGGGGACCCCAGCCCCAGCATTTT.

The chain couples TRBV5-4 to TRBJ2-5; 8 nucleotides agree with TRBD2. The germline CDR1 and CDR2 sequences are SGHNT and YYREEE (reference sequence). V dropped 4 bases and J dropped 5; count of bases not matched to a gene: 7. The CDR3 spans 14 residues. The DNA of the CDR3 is TGTGCCAGCAGCCGGGGGGGCGGGTTGGAGACCCAGTACTTC. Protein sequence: CASSRGGGLETQYF.

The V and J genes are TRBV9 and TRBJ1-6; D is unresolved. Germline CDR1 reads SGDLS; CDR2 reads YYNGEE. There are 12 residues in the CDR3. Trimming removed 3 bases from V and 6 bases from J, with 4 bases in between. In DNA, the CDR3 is TGTGCCAGCAGCGCCCTTAATTCACCCCTCCACTTT. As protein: CASSALNSPLHF.

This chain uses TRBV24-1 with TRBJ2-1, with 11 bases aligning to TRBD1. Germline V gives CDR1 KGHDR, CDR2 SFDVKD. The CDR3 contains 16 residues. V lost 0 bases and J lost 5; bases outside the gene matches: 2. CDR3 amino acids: CATSDLGGQGDNEQFF. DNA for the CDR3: TGTGCCACCAGTGATTTGGGGGGACAGGGGGACAATGAGCAGTTCTTC.

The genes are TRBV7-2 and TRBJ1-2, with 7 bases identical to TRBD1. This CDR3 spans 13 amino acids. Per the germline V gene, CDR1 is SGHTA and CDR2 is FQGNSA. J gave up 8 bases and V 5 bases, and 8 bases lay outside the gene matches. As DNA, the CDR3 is TGTGCCAGCAGCGTACAGACAGGGTCAGGCTACACCTTC. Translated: CASSVQTGSGYTF. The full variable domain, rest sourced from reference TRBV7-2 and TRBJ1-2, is GAGVSQSPSNKVTEKGKDVELRCDPISGHTALYWYRQSLGQGLEFLIYFQGNSAPDKSGLPSDRFSAERTGGSVSTLTIQRTQQEDSAVYLCASSVQTGSGYTFGSGTRLTVV.

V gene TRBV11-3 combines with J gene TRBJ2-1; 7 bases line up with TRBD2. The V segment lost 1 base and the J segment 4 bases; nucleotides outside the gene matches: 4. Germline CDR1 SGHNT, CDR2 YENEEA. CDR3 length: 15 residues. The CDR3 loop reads CASSLGRESYNEQFF. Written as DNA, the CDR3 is TGTGCCAGCAGCTTAGGGCGGGAGTCATACAATGAGCAGTTCTTC.

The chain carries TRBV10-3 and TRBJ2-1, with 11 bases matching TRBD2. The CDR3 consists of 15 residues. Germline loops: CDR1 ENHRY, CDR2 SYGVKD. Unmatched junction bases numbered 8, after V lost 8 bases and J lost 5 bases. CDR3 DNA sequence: TGTGCCATCCAAGGATCACTAGCGGGAGACAATGAGCAGTTCTTC. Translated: CAIQGSLAGDNEQFF.